The 17 T cell receptor beta chains below were found in one sample sequenced in a study of T cells in Graves' hyperthyroidism and ophthalmopathy. Researchers took RNA transcripts and amplified the TCR beta CDR3 regions from them. During a first-round RT-PCR of the TCR CDR3, the HTBI primer set was used. TCRdb independently ran MiXCR on the multiplex PCR reads; one entry per CDR3 protein. Of 750,000 to 950,000 distinct CDR3 sequences listed, 38% were seen once; the top ten hold 8.9%. Input material: blood. Receptor source: a man aged 18 to 30 with Graves' hyperthyroidism.

This sequence joins TRBV7-6 and TRBJ1-4; 11 nucleotides match TRBD1. Germline CDR1 reads SGHVS; CDR2 reads FNYEAQ. Trimming cost V 5 bases and J 7 bases; bases outside gene matches: 12. The CDR3 consists of 17 residues. The DNA of the CDR3 is TGTGCCAGCAGCCCCGAGGCCGGGACAGGGGGTAGTGAAAAACTGTTTTTT. The encoded protein is CASSPEAGTGGSEKLFF.

V is TRBV2 and J is TRBJ1-1; D is uncertain. Germline V gives CDR1 SNHLY, CDR2 FYNNEI. This CDR3 comprises 17 residues. Between the trimmed V and J ends, which lost 7 bases and 1 base, there was a span of 22 bases. CDR3 coding DNA: TGTGCCAGCACCCAAAAAGGGAGTGGGCACCCGAACACTGAAGCTTTCTTT. It is translated as CASTQKGSGHPNTEAFF.

A remark on this clonotype: This may stem from a read error, because a much larger clone lies one nucleotide away. The chain links TRBV20-1 to TRBJ2-7; TRBD1 matches at 10 bases. Per germline, CDR1 DFQATT and CDR2 SNEGSKA (reference sequence). There are 13 residues in the CDR3. The CDR3 loop reads CSARATGGRERYF. The CDR3 region has the DNA TGCAGTGCTAGAGCGACAGGGGGCAGGGAGCGGTACTTC.

With regard to this clonotype: A much larger clone is a single base away; this may be a read error. The chain links TRBV7-9 to TRBJ2-5, with 7 bases lining up with TRBD1. Germline V gives CDR1 SEHNR, CDR2 FQNEAQ (reference sequence). This CDR3 is built from 14 residues. With V trimmed by 4 bases and J by 5 bases, 7 bases remained unmatched. DNA for the CDR3: TGTGCCAGCAGCTCCCAAGACAGGGAGGAGACCCAGTACTTC. It yields the protein CASSSQDREETQYF.

The sample holds a few counts of this clonotype. J is TRBJ1-4 and V is TRBV13, with 7 positions matching TRBD1. Germline V gene data show CDR1 as PRHDT and CDR2 as FYEKMQ (reference sequence). The CDR3 sequence is 16 residues long. V trimming: 3 bases; J trimming: 5 bases; junction bases outside the gene matches: 9. CDR3 DNA: TGTGCCAGCAGCTTGAACCTCGGGACAGAAAATGAAAAACTGTTTTTT. It yields the protein CASSLNLGTENEKLFF.

This clonotype appeared many times. This rearrangement joins TRBV19 to TRBJ2-2; D gene uncertain. CDR1 LNHDA and CDR2 SQIVND come from the germline V gene (reference sequence). CDR3 length: 14 residues. Trimming pared 0 bases from V and 8 bases from J, leaving 10 bases between. As DNA, the CDR3 is TGTGCCAGTAGTATAGATCGTTTGGTTGGGGAGCTGTTTTTT. Protein: CASSIDRLVGELFF. Together with reference TRBV19 and TRBJ2-2, the CDR3 gives the full variable domain: DGGITQSPKYLFRKEGQNVTLSCEQNLNHDAMYWYRQDPGQGLRLIYYSQIVNDFQKGDIAEGYSVSREKKESFPLTVTSAQKNPTAFYLCASSIDRLVGELFFGEGSRLTVL.

The V gene is TRBV6-2 or TRBV6-3, the J gene TRBJ1-6; weak D call: TRBD1 (6 bases). Deletions cut 11 bases from V and 10 bases from J, with 12 bases between. The CDR3 has 11 residues. Germline CDR1 is MNHEY and CDR2 is SVGEGT. The chain's CDR3 is CAGDRQSPLHF. Written as DNA, the CDR3 is TGTGCCGGAGACAGGCAATCACCCCTCCACTTT.

Turning to this clonotype: The CDR3 does not close with the conserved phenylalanine or tryptophan, likely indicating a read error. No DNA is shown, since the ends of the CDR3 on it are uncertain; the CDR3 is the one TCRdb lists. The V gene is TRBV7-8, the J gene TRBJ2-7; the DNA was not used to check the table's D call, TRBD1. Germline CDR1 is SGHVS and CDR2 is FQNEAQ. Including both end residues, the CDR3 is 11 amino acids long. The CDR3 sequence: CASSSLRQGRT.

The rearrangement links TRBV10-3 to TRBJ1-6; D ambiguous. V was cut by 6 bases and J by 1 base, with 10 bases left in between. The CDR3 sequence is 15 residues long. CDR1 and CDR2 (germline): ENHRY, SYGVKD. CDR3 residues: CAISEDRSYNSPLHF. CDR3 in DNA: TGTGCCATCAGCGAGGACCGTTCCTATAATTCACCCCTCCACTTT.

The rearrangement uses TRBV29-1 and TRBJ2-6, with 12 bases identical to TRBD1. V shed 6 bases and J 2 bases; nucleotides not matched to a gene: 8. The germline gives CDR1 SQVTM, CDR2 ANQGSEA. The CDR3 loop spans 17 amino acids. The CDR3 nucleotides read TGCAGCGTGTTCCCCGGGACAGGGGGCACTGGGGCCAACGTCCTGACTTTC. This translates into CSVFPGTGGTGANVLTF.

The chain uses TRBV6-6 and TRBJ1-1; maybe TRBD1 (6 bases). Germline CDR1 MNHNY, CDR2 SVGAGI (reference sequence). Trimming left V 5 bases short and J 10 bases short, with 11 bases between. The CDR3 loop spans 11 amino acids. The DNA for the CDR3 is TGTGCCAGCAGTCGAGGGGGGGTAGCTTTCTTT. Residues: CASSRGGVAFF.

The chain is built from TRBV2 and TRBJ1-1, with 7 bases lining up with TRBD1. The CDR3 sequence is 13 residues long. Germline-derived CDR1 and CDR2 are SNHLY and FYNNEI. V dropped 7 bases and J dropped 5; count of bases not matched to a gene: 7. The CDR3 here is CASNNLQGTEAFF. The CDR3 DNA is TGTGCCAGCAACAACTTACAGGGGACTGAAGCTTTCTTT.

Many counts were recorded for this clonotype. The chain uses TRBV2 and TRBJ2-2; D unclear. Trimming removed 7 bases at V and 7 bases at J, with 7 bases between. CDR1 and CDR2 (germline): SNHLY, FYNNEI. This CDR3 contains 11 residues. The chain's CDR3 is CASKTGGELFF. The CDR3 coding sequence is TGTGCCAGCAAGACTGGCGGGGAGCTGTTTTTT.

This sequence joins TRBV24-1 and TRBJ1-2; unclear D gene. Trimming removed 4 bases at V and 3 bases at J, with 8 bases between. This CDR3 spans 13 amino acids. Germline values: CDR1 KGHDR, CDR2 SFDVKD. The CDR3 DNA sequence: TGTGCCACCAGTGACCGGCTATACTATGGCTACACCTTC. Protein product: CATSDRLYYGYTF.

This chain links TRBV13 with TRBJ2-7; D is uncertain. Looked up from germline, CDR1 is PRHDT and CDR2 is FYEKMQ (reference sequence). Trimming pared 3 bases from V and 2 bases from J, leaving 8 bases between. The CDR3 runs 13 residues. The CDR3 spells CASSFSLTYEQYF. Written as DNA, the CDR3 is TGTGCCAGCAGCTTTAGTCTCACCTACGAGCAGTACTTC. The variable domain in full, completed from reference TRBV13 and TRBJ2-7, reads AAGVIQSPRHLIKEKRETATLKCYPIPRHDTVYWYQQGPGQDPQFLISFYEKMQSDKGSIPDRFSAQQFSDYHSELNMSSLELGDSALYFCASSFSLTYEQYFGPGTRLTVT.

The rearrangement joins TRBV4-1 to TRBJ1-2; 9 bases are shared with TRBD1. CDR1 MGHRA and CDR2 YSYEKL come from the germline V gene. The CDR3 totals 14 residues. J was trimmed by 7 bases and V by 4 bases; bases with no gene match: 7. In DNA form, the CDR3 reads TGCGCCAGCAGCCCTGGGACAGGGACGCGTGGCTACACCTTC. This encodes CASSPGTGTRGYTF.

This clonotype was counted a few times. The rearrangement uses TRBV20-1 and TRBJ1-2, with 7 bases aligning to TRBD1. From germline, CDR1 is DFQATT and CDR2 SNEGSKA (reference sequence). This CDR3 region has 16 residues. The J segment lost 1 base and the V segment lost 6 bases, leaving 14 bases of the junction unmatched. In DNA form, the CDR3 reads TGCAGTGCAAGGACAGGCCGCGCGGGTTTTAACTATGGCTACACCTTC. Translating gives CSARTGRAGFNYGYTF.